This note documents a single TCR beta chain sequence. The germline gives CDR1 LNHDA, CDR2 SQIVND (reference sequence). The CDR3 length is 15 residues. V was pared by 6 bases and J by 6 bases, with 20 bases between. Per the study methods: Researchers report that nucleated cell counts were estimated from reference gene primer amplification. The data were produced by immunoSEQ multiplex PCR, yet TCRdb's version contains in-frame clones alone and is incomplete. V and J calls and clone size follow that table, whereas D and trimming were derived from the DNA. The data hold 95,000 or so clones, with about 84% observed a single time. This specimen belongs to a study of blood T cell repertoires in COVID-19. As for the study in general: From the United States, Italy and Spain came samples of acute and convalescent COVID-19. The analysed material was cDNA or gDNA that came from T cells, B-cell-depleted T cells, or PBMCs.

The genes are TRBV19 and TRBJ1-2, with D perhaps TRBD1 (6 bases). Sequenced sample: peripheral blood. The sequence was obtained from a human donor in a cohort sampled during active COVID-19. CDR3 sequence reads: CASRISVTGSHGYTF. In DNA, the CDR3 is TGTGCCAGTAGAATTTCCGTAACAGGGTCGCATGGCTACACCTTC.